The rows below give T cell receptor beta chains drawn from one sample of a study of blood T cell repertoires in COVID-19. Method: immunoSEQ multiplex PCR; TCRdb's copy keeps in-frame clones and lacks some. The sample has under 150,000 clones, approximately 84% seen once. The sample consisted of peripheral blood. The receptors were gathered from a woman aged 55-69 years with acute or convalescent COVID-19. Each CDR3 is given with its conserved first and last residue. A D gene is named only where the DNA matches it firmly. Not every row has a clone size; where given, it reads once, few, many or a size class.

d_call	v_call	clone_size	j_call	cdr3_nt	cdr3_aa
TRBD2	TRBV9	.	TRBJ2-1	TGTGCCAGCAGCGAGAGCGGGGACTCCTACAATGAGCAGTTCTTC	CASSESGDSYNEQFF
.	TRBV11-2	.	TRBJ1-3	TGTGCCAGCAGCTGGGGAGGGACGGGAAACACCATATATTTT	CASSWGGTGNTIYF
TRBD2	TRBV6-1	.	TRBJ2-3	TGTGCCAGCAGTGAAGCGGGACTAGTCACAGATACGCAGTATTTT	CASSEAGLVTDTQYF
TRBD2	TRBV5-4	.	TRBJ2-3	TGTGCCAGCAGCTACCTACTAGCGGGAGGGCCCTCTAGCACAGATACGCAGTATTTT	CASSYLLAGGPSSTDTQYF
.	TRBV4-2	few	TRBJ2-7	TGTGCCAGCAGCCCGCGACATACGGCCTACGAGCAGTACTTC	CASSPRHTAYEQYF
TRBD1	TRBV3-1/TRBV3-2	.	TRBJ1-1	TGTGCCAGCAGCCAGTGGACAGGGCGAACTGAAGCTTTCTTT	CASSQWTGRTEAFF
.	TRBV19	.	TRBJ1-2	TGTGCCAGTAGTAGGGGATCAGGGAGGGACTATGGCTACACCTTC	CASSRGSGRDYGYTF
.	TRBV6-5	.	TRBJ2-7	TGTGCCAGCAGTTACTCTCCCAGCTCCTACGAGCAGTACTTC	CASSYSPSSYEQYF
TRBD1	TRBV27	.	TRBJ1-4	TGTGCCAGCAGCCGCCGGGACAGCTACGAAAAACTGTTTTTT	CASSRRDSYEKLFF
.	TRBV6-2/TRBV6-3	.	TRBJ1-1	TGTGCCAGCAGTATGGTCCGAGACACTGAAGCTTTCTTT	CASSMVRDTEAFF
TRBD1	TRBV28	.	TRBJ1-5	TGTGCCAGCAGTTTCAGACAGGGGTACGGGCAGCCCCAGCATTTT	CASSFRQGYGQPQHF
TRBD2	TRBV30	.	TRBJ2-7	TGTGCCTGGAGTTTCACTAGCGGCCCCTACGAGCAGTACTTC	CAWSFTSGPYEQYF
.	TRBV1	.	TRBJ1-3	TGCACCAGCAGCCAAGAGGAGGGAGGGGCATCCGACTCTGGAAACACCATATATTTT	CTSSQEEGGASDSGNTIYF
TRBD2	TRBV24-1	.	TRBJ2-2	TGTGCCATCAGTGATTTCGGCCTAGCGGAGAACACCGGGGAGCTGTTTTTT	CAISDFGLAENTGELFF
TRBD2	TRBV7-2	.	TRBJ2-1	TGTGCCAGCAGCTTAGTAGGGACTAGCTGGGAGTCGGGTTACAATGAGCAGTTCTTC	CASSLVGTSWESGYNEQFF
TRBD2	TRBV28	.	TRBJ2-7	TGTGCCAGCAGCGAGACTAGCGGGAAACTCTACGAGCAGTACTTC	CASSETSGKLYEQYF
.	TRBV5-3	few	TRBJ1-2	TGTGCCAGAAGCTTAAATCGTCTGGCGGACATTACACACAACTATGGCTACACCTTC	CARSLNRLADITHNYGYTF
TRBD1	TRBV5-7	.	TRBJ1-5	TGTGCCAGCAGCTTGGACTCCTGGACAGGGGTGAGAGGGGATCAGCCCCAGCATTTT	CASSLDSWTGVRGDQPQHF
.	TRBV11-2	.	TRBJ1-2	TGTGCCAGCAGCTACAGCCAATATGGCTACACCTTC	CASSYSQYGYTF
TRBD2	TRBV20-1	.	TRBJ2-7	TGCAGTGCTAGTCCGACTAGCGGACCCTACGAGCAGTACTTC	CSASPTSGPYEQYF
TRBD2	TRBV30	.	TRBJ2-6	TGTGCCTGGACTGGACTAGCGGGAGTGTCTGGGGCCAACGTCCTGACTTTC	CAWTGLAGVSGANVLTF
.	TRBV15	.	TRBJ1-1	TGTGCCACCGAATCGAGGGTAGGGACTGAAGCTTTCTTT	CATESRVGTEAFF
.	TRBV10-3	.	TRBJ2-1	TGTGCCATCTCGACAGGCTCCTACAATGAGCAGTTCTTC	CAISTGSYNEQFF
.	TRBV24-1	.	TRBJ2-1	TGTGCCACCAGTGATTTAAAACAGGACAATGAGCAGTTCTTC	CATSDLKQDNEQFF
TRBD1	TRBV28	.	TRBJ1-2	TGTGCCAGCAGTAGCTTCAGGGGGCACGGCTATGGCTACACCTTC	CASSSFRGHGYGYTF
TRBD2	TRBV4-1	.	TRBJ2-1	TGCGCCAGCAGCCAACTAGGACTAGCGGGTTACAATGAGCAGTTCTTC	CASSQLGLAGYNEQFF
.	TRBV28	.	TRBJ1-2	TGTGCCACCTCTTCCTATGGCTACACCTTC	CATSSYGYTF
.	TRBV5-1	.	TRBJ2-7	TGCGCCAGCAGCTTGGCTGGCGGCTACTCCTACGAGCAGTACTTC	CASSLAGGYSYEQYF
.	TRBV10-1	few	TRBJ2-2	TGCGCCAGCAGTGAGTCGCGGAACACCGGGGAGCTGTTTTTT	CASSESRNTGELFF
.	TRBV7-9	.	TRBJ2-5	TGTGCCAGCAGCTTAGTCGGTGAGACCCAGTACTTC	CASSLVGETQYF
TRBD2	TRBV5-1	.	TRBJ2-1	TGCGCCAGCAGCCCCCCCTGGACTAGCTCGAATGAGCAGTTCTTC	CASSPPWTSSNEQFF
.	TRBV7-2	.	TRBJ2-5	TGTGCCAGCAGCTTATCGCCGGGGAGAGAGACCCAGTACTTC	CASSLSPGRETQYF
TRBD1	TRBV30	.	TRBJ1-3	TGTGCCTGGAGTACTGGACAGGACGGAAACACCATATATTTT	CAWSTGQDGNTIYF
.	TRBV3-1/TRBV3-2	once	TRBJ2-1	TGTGCCAGCAGCCCCCGGAGGGAGCCTATAAGCAATGAGCAGTTCTTC	CASSPRREPISNEQFF
.	TRBV30	.	TRBJ1-3	TGTGCCTGGACTTCTGGAAACACCATATATTTT	CAWTSGNTIYF
TRBD1	TRBV9	few	TRBJ1-6	TGTGCCAGCAGGGGGACTCCGGGACAGGATAATTCACCCCTCCACTTT	CASRGTPGQDNSPLHF
.	TRBV28	.	TRBJ1-6	TGTGCCAGCACCTCTCCTACAGGGAGGGAGTCACCCCTCCACTTT	CASTSPTGRESPLHF